The present entry profiles one T cell receptor beta chain with its context. Its antigen is not yet known. Base qualities were left out, and no much larger clone turns up one base away. A distance of 11 bases separates the germline ends of V and J, which lose 6 bases and 6 bases respectively. From the cysteine up to the phenylalanine, the CDR3 has a length of 13 residues. Only the CDR3 DNA is retained, 39 bases long and in frame from the first base. CDR1 and CDR2 are drawn from the germline V gene (reference sequence): MNHEY, SMNVEV. The record originates from a study of cytomegalovirus exposure and HLA in healthy donors (dated by TCRdb to 2016 to 2017). Turning to the overall study: An earlier analysis of some 620 of the donors reported 250 to 350 Gb of sequence data and around 100 million unique TCR beta sequences obtained from roughly 170 million T cells. All discovery cohort repertoires had been generated on a single sequencing platform. Among under 450 genotyped donors of the cohort, an average of roughly 240,000 unique TCR beta nucleotide sequences were sequenced per donor, 15% to 20% of them non-productive. A later genetic analysis used genome-wide SNP genotypes for 398 of the 666 donors, treating that subset as a discovery cohort. The study used immunosequencing to profile the T cell repertoires of 666 subjects and linked those repertoires to cytomegalovirus serostatus. In an earlier analysis of about 590 of the donors, high-throughput TCR beta sequencing was used to judge whether each TCR beta V gene segment behaved as functional or pseudogenic. Approximately 300 gigabases of sequencing data and around 80 million unique TCR sequences made up an early release that covered under 750 HLA-typed donors. The number of typed donors differed by locus: about 620-630 for A, B, C, DRB1 and DQB1; 500 to 550 for DQA1; some 590 for DPA1; and roughly 450 for DPB1. In addition to the first cohort of roughly 670 subjects, a separate validation cohort of approximately 120 different subjects was used. About 5 DR-DQ haplotypes were handled as single units for association and clustering, since linkage in the cohort was strong. A later analysis re-examined previously published TCR beta repertoires from about 670 donors and added high-resolution HLA genotyping to investigate patterns of TCR occurrence. Rather than drawing on any new phenotypic data, the later analysis identified candidate immune exposures from TCR beta sequences and the way those sequences occurred across donors. The study aimed to test whether cataloging public T cell receptors could reveal signatures of past pathogen exposure. Of the roughly 390 genotyped donors, roughly 76% were placed in the genetic ancestry cluster associated with self-reported Caucasian donors. HLA typing included class I and class II loci at four-digit resolution. High-throughput TCR immunosequencing, statistical association of individual TCRs with disease status, and machine learning were combined to predict cytomegalovirus infection status. Donor age, sex, ethnicity and CMV serostatus were collected together with the repertoire data. General study outcomes and caveats: Because some donors lacked HLA typing at each locus, the association tests relied only on the typed subset. According to a later analysis, TCR association rates differed among HLA loci, with DRB1 alleles showing the most associated TCRs and HLA-C alleles showing the fewest. The study listed 150 to 200 TCR beta chains as associated with cytomegalovirus. A further reported finding was that TCR beta sequences accurately predicted the HLA-A and HLA-B alleles for most subjects in the first cohort. Presence/absence analyses assumed roughly uniform sequencing depth across donors, an assumption that may not hold. The sequencing pipeline was judged likely to have produced a cluster of highly shared sequence variants as a technical artifact. Only TCR beta chains were sequenced in this cohort, and the absence of alpha or paired-chain data limited detectable features. A later genetic analysis reported fewer N-insertions in productive TCRs among donors in an Asian-associated ancestry cluster than the roughly 620-donor mean. The authors suggested that the approach could potentially be generalized to other disease states and immunological phenotypes. Most TCR sequences were seen in very few donors, while some public TCRs were found in many individuals. In vitro tests confirmed that a few of the cytomegalovirus-associated TCR beta chains recognize cytomegalovirus antigens. In a later analysis, more than 15,000 TCR beta sequences were associated with specific HLA alleles at a false discovery rate of 0.05. In a later analysis, several top co-occurrence clusters were reported to appear linked to parvovirus B19, influenza, CMV and Epstein-Barr virus. The classifier was reported to diagnose cytomegalovirus status with high specificity and sensitivity in both the original and validation cohorts. Linkage disequilibrium might explain the correlated functional status among segregating V segments, but an unknown experimental factor could not be excluded. Strong co-occurrence of HLA alleles, especially DR and DQ, made assigning TCR associations to individual alleles difficult. In an earlier analysis of several hundred of the donors, most TCR beta V segments were observed in productive rearrangements about 90% or about 30% of the time, broadly matching IMGT annotations. Because counts were too low, some 17 rarely observed V segments, including chromosome 9 orphons, were excluded from the earlier analysis of under 650 of the donors. Some IMGT-functional V segments, including TRBV6-2 and TRBV6-3, could not be distinguished by the 87-base-pair reads and were therefore excluded. Most CMV-associated TCR beta chains appeared to be HLA-restricted in a later analysis, and the HLA associations seemed to be driven largely by CMV exposure. Immune exposure information for the cohort was limited to CMV serostatus. In a later analysis, HLA-associated TCR beta chains were found to be more clonally expanded and to have lower generation probabilities than equally common non-associated chains. An association between a missense DCLRE1C variant and V-gene and J-gene trimming of TCR beta chains was found in a later genetic analysis and replicated in an independent cohort.

The library was obtained by the immunoSEQ multiplex PCR assay. The multiplex PCR relied on a mix of 60 forward primers for TCR Vbeta segments and 13 reverse primers for TCR Jbeta segments. A multiplex PCR assay on genomic DNA amplified the CDR3 region of rearranged TCR beta genes. On the Illumina HiSeq System, the amplified TCR beta libraries were sequenced as 87-base-pair reads. Processing in the source paper ran as follows. In a later analysis, 70 million to 95 million unique TCR beta chains were counted across the roughly 610 repertoires, and roughly 11 million of these chains were shared by at least two donors. A nearest-neighbor algorithm error-corrected the raw reads and collapsed the reads into unique sequences, merging closely related sequences to remove PCR and sequencing errors. Alignment of CDR3 sequences to IMGT reference sequences was used to assign V, D and J gene segments. For a sequence to be retained, a match of at least six nucleotides to both a V gene segment and a J gene segment was required. A rearrangement counted as productive if the CDR3 had no stop codons and remained in frame with V and J, and every other rearrangement counted as non-productive. Following IMGT convention, CDR3 was defined as the stretch from the second conserved V-encoded cysteine to the conserved J-encoded phenylalanine. In an earlier analysis of around 640 of the donors, sequences lacking an unambiguous match to a single V gene segment were excluded. An earlier analysis of roughly 590 of the donors called V segments functional above 56.7% productive rearrangements and segregating when the between-donor standard deviation exceeded 5%. A statistical classification framework was built for diagnosing cytomegalovirus status from the catalog of TCR beta chain sequences. In a later analysis, TCR nucleotide sequences were compared against IMGT/GENE-DB human TR gene sequences so that V and J genes could be assigned. Using the TCRdist pipeline, a later analysis assigned CDR3 sequences along with most-parsimonious VDJ recombination scenarios. A later analysis defined each TCR beta chain by its CDR3 amino acid sequence plus V-gene family, and excluded reads lacking a unique V-gene family. As a way to deal with suspected cross-contamination and a sequencing artifact, a later analysis dropped roughly 600 nucleotide sequences that were highly shared and had low generation probability. A later analysis calculated a clonal expansion index for each public chain from normalized within-repertoire ranks of inferred template counts. A later analysis computed generation probabilities with a VDJ recombination model fitted to out-of-frame rearrangements, and checked the results against IGoR. Hypergeometric tests were used in a later analysis to score TCR-TCR, TCR-HLA and TCR-CMV co-occurrence, with a repertoire-size bias correction applied to the TCR pairs. To estimate false discovery rates, a later analysis permuted the HLA or CMV assignments 20 times. In a later analysis, co-occurring TCRs were grouped with DBSCAN, and TCRdist sequence similarity was added when clustering was performed within HLA-allele-positive subsets. Repertoires with fewer than 30,000 or more than 120,000 public chains, plus five repertoires with anomalous nucleotide sharing, were excluded from co-occurrence clustering. The table comes from immuneACCESS by way of TCRdb, which keeps in-frame sequences with V and J called. Part of the clones is missing from these tables; in studies checked, under half for an unresolved V gene and the rest for unknown reasons. D and trimming were read from the DNA, whereas the V and J calls and clone size are those reported in that table. In all, the sample holds about 130,000 clones, and roughly a tenth of those were seen once. The leading ten clones occupy 4.5% to 5% of the sample.

In total, fewer than 750 healthy bone marrow donors made up the cohort. Cohort members were all nominally healthy when sampled, although unrecorded immune exposures were likely present. The donor tested CMV seropositive and was one of the 289 seropositive cohort members. Every donor gave a peripheral blood sample, and the peripheral blood mononuclear cells from that sample were used for TCR beta sequencing. Genomic DNA extraction from the blood cell samples was performed with the Qiagen DNeasy Blood Extraction Kit. Sequenced input: PBMCs. This sequence uses TRBV27 and TRBJ2-2; the D gene is possibly TRBD1, with 6 bases matching. The sequence was collected from a young woman in good health and CMV-seropositive. CDR3 region: CASRSGAPGELFF. The DNA sequence is given as TGTGCCAGCAGATCAGGGGCCCCCGGGGAGCTGTTTTTT.